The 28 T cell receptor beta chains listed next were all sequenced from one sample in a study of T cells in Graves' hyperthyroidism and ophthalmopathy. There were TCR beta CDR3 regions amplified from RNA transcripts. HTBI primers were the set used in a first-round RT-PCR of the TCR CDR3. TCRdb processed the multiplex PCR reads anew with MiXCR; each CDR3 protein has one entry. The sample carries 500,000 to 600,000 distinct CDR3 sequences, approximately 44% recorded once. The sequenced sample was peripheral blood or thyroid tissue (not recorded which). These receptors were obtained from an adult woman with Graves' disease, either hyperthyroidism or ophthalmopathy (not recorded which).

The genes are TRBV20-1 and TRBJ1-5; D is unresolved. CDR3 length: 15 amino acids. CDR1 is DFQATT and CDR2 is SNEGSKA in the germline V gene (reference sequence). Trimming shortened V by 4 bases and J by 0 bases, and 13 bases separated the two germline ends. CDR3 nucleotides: TGCAGTGCTACACGGACCCCCACTAGCAATCAGCCCCAGCATTTT. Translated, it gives CSATRTPTSNQPQHF.

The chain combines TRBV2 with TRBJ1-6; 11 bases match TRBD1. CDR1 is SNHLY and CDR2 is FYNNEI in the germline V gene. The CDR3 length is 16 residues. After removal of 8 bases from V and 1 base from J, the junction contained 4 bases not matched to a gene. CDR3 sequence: CASAGTGGSYNSPLHF. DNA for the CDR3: TGTGCCAGCGCGGGGACAGGGGGGTCCTATAATTCACCCCTCCACTTT.

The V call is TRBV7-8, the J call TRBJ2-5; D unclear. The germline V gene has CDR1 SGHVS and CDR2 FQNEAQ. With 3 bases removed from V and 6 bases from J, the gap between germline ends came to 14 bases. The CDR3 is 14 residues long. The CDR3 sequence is CASSLGLGLKTQYF. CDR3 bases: TGTGCCAGCAGCTTGGGTCTGGGGTTAAAGACCCAGTACTTC.

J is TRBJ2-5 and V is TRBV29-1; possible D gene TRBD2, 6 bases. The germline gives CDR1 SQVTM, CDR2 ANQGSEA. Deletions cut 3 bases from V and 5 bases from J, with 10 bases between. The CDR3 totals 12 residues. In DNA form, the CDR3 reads TGCAGCGTTGAGGTGGGGAGGGAGACCCAGTACTTC. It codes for CSVEVGRETQYF.

The CDR3 nucleotides are TGTGCCAGCAGCTTAGAGTTGGGAGAAGAGACTCAGTACTTC. Translating it yields CASSLELGEETQYF. The J gene is TRBJ2-7, the V gene TRBV7-2; D perhaps matches TRBD2 (5 bases). The V gene's germline CDR1 is SGHTA and CDR2 FQGNSA. The CDR3 has 14 amino acids. With 1 base removed from V and 10 bases from J, the gap between germline ends came to 17 bases.

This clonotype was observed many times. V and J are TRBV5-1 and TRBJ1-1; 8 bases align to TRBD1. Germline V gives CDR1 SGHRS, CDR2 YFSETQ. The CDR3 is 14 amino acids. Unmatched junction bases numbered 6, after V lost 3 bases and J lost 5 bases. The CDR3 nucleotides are TGCGCCAGCAGCTCGGACAGGGAATTGACTGAAGCTTTCTTT. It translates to CASSSDRELTEAFF.

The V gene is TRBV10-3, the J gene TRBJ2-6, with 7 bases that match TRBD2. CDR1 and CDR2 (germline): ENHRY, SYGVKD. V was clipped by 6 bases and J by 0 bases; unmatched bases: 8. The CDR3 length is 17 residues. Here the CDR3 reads CAISERGGDSGANVLTF. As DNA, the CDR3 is TGTGCCATCAGCGAACGGGGAGGGGACTCTGGGGCCAACGTCCTGACTTTC.

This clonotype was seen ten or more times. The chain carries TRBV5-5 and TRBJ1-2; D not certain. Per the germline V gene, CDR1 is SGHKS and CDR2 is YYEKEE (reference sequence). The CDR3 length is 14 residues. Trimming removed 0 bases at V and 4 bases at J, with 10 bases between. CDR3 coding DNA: TGTGCCAGCAGCTTGGCGGCAATAGTCTATGGCTACACCTTC. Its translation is CASSLAAIVYGYTF.

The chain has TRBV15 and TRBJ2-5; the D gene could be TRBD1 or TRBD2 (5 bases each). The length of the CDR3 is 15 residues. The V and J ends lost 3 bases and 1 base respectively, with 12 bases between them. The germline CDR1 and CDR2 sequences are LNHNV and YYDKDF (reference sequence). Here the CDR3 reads CATSRDRDPQETQYF. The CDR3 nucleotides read TGTGCCACCAGCAGGGACCGGGACCCCCAAGAGACCCAGTACTTC.

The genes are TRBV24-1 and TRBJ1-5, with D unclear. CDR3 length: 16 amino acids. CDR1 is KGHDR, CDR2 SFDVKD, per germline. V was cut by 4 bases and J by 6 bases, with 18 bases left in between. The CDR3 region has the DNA TGTGCCACCAGTGACCCGGGCTCAGGCGAGGTTCAGCCCCAGCATTTT. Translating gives CATSDPGSGEVQPQHF.

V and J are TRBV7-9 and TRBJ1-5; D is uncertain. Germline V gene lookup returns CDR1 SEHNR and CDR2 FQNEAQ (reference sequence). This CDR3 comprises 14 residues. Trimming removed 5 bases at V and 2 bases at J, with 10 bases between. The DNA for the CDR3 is TGTGCCAGCAGCCCCCCAAGTCGCAATCAGCCCCAGCATTTT. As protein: CASSPPSRNQPQHF.

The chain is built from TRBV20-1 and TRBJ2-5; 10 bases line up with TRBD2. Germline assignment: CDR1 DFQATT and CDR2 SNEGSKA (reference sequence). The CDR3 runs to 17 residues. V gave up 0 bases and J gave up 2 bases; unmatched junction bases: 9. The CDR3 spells CSARDRTSGPNQETQYF. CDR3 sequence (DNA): TGCAGTGCTAGAGATCGGACTAGCGGACCAAATCAAGAGACCCAGTACTTC.

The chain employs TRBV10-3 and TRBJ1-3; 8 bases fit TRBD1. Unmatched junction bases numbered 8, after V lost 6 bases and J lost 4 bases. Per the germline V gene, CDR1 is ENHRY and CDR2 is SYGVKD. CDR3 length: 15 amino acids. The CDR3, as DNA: TGTGCCATCAGCGGTTATACAGGGGGAGGAAACACCATATATTTT. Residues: CAISGYTGGGNTIYF.

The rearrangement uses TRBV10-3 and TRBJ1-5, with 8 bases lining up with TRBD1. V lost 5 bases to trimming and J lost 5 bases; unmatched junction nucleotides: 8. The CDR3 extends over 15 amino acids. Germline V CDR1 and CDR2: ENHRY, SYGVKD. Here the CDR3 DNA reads TGTGCCATCAGTTACGGCCCAGGGGGCTATCAGCCCCAGCATTTT. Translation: CAISYGPGGYQPQHF.

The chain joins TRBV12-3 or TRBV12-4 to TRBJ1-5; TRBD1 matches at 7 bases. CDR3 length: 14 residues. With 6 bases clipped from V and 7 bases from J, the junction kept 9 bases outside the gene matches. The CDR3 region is CASRPTGMQQPQHF. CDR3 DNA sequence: TGTGCCAGCAGACCGACAGGGATGCAACAGCCCCAGCATTTT.

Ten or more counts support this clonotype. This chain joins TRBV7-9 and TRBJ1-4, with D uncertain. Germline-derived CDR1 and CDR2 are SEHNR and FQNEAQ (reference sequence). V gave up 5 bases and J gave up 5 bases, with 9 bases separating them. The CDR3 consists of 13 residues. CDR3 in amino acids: CASSANPNEKLFF. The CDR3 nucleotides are TGTGCCAGCAGCGCCAACCCGAATGAAAAACTGTTTTTT. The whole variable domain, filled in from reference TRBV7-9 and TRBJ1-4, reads DTGVSQNPRHKITKRGQNVTFRCDPISEHNRLYWYRQTLGQGPEFLTYFQNEAQLEKSRLLSDRFSAERPKGSFSTLEIQRTEQGDSAMYLCASSANPNEKLFFGSGTQLSVL.

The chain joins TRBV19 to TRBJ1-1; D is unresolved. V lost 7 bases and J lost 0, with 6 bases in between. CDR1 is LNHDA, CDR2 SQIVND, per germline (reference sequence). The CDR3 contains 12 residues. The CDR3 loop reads CASKVLNTEAFF. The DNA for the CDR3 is TGTGCCAGTAAGGTACTGAACACTGAAGCTTTCTTT.

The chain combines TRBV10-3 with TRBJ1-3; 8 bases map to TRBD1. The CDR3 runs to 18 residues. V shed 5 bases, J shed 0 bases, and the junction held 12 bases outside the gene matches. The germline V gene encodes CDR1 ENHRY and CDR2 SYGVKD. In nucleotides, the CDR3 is TGTGCCATCAGTCCTGAGTTGGGGACAGGATACTCTGGAAACACCATATATTTT. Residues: CAISPELGTGYSGNTIYF.

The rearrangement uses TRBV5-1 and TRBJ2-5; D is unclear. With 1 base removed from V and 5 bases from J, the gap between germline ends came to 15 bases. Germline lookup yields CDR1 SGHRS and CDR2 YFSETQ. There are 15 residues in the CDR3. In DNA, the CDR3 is TGCGCCAGCAGCTTGTGGTCCACCACCGGGGAGACCCAGTACTTC. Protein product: CASSLWSTTGETQYF.

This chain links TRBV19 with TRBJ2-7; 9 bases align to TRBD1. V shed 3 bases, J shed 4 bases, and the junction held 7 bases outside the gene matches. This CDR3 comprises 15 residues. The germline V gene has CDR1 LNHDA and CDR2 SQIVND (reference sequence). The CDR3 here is CASSIWDREGYEQYF. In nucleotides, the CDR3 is TGTGCCAGTAGTATTTGGGACAGGGAGGGGTACGAGCAGTACTTC.

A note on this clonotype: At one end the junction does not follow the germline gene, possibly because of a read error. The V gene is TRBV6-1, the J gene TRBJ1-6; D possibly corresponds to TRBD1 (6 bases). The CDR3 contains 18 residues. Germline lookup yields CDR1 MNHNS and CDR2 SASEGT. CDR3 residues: CVSSHPGGGHRYNSPLHF. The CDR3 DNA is TGTGTCAGCAGCCACCCGGGGGGGGGCCACCGCTATAATTCACCCCTCCACTTT.

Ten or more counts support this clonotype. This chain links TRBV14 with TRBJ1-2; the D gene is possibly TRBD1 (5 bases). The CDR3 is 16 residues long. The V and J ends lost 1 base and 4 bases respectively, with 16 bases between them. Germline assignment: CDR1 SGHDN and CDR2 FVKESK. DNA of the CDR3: TGTGCCAGCAGCCAAGTGGGACCCTCAACACCCTATGGCTACACCTTC. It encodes CASSQVGPSTPYGYTF. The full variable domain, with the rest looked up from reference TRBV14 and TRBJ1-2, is EAGVTQFPSHSVIEKGQTVTLRCDPISGHDNLYWYRRVMGKEIKFLLHFVKESKQDESGMPNNRFLAERTGGTYSTLKVQPAELEDSGVYFCASSQVGPSTPYGYTFGSGTRLTVV.

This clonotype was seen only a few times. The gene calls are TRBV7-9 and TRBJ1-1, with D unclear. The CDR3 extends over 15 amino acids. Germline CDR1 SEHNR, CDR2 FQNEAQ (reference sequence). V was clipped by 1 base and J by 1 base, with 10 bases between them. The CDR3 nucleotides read TGTGCCAGCAGCTTAGAGGACGGAAGGAACACTGAAGCTTTCTTT. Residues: CASSLEDGRNTEAFF. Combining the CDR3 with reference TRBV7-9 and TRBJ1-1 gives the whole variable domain DTGVSQNPRHKITKRGQNVTFRCDPISEHNRLYWYRQTLGQGPEFLTYFQNEAQLEKSRLLSDRFSAERPKGSFSTLEIQRTEQGDSAMYLCASSLEDGRNTEAFFGQGTRLTVV.

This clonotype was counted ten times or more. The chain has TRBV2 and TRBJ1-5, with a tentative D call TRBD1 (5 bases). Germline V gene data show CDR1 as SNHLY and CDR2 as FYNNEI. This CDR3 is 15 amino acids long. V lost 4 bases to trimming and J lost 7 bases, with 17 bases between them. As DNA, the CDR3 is TGTGCCAGCAGTGGTATTGTGGGGGTTGGACAGCCCCAGCATTTT. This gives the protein CASSGIVGVGQPQHF.

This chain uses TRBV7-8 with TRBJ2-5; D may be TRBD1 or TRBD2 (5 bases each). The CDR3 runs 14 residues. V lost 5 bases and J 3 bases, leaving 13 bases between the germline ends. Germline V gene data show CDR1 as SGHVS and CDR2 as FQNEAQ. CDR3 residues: CASSPRWGKETQYF. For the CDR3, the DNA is TGTGCCAGCAGCCCCCGTTGGGGGAAAGAGACCCAGTACTTC.

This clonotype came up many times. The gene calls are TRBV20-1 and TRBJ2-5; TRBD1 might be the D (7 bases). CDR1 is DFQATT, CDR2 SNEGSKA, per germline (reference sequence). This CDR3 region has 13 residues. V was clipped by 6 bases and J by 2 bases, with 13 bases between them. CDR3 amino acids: CSAAGTAQETQYF. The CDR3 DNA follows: TGCAGTGCCGCGGGGACAGCTCAAGAGACCCAGTACTTC.

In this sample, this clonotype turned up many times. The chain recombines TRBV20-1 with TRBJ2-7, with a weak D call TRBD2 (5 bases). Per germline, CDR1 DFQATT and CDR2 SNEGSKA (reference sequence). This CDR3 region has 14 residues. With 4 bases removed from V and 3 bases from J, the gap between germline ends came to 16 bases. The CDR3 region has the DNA TGCAGTGCTACACTGAGCGGATATAACTACGAGCAGTACTTC. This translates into CSATLSGYNYEQYF.

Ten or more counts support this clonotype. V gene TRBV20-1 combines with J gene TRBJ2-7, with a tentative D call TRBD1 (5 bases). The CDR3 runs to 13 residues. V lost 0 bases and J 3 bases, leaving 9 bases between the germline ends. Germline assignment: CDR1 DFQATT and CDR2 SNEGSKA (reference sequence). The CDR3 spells CSARDRQNYEQYF. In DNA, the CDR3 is TGCAGTGCTAGAGATCGACAGAACTACGAGCAGTACTTC.